These 21 T cell receptor beta chains originate from one sample sequenced in a study of T cell responses to AZD1222 COVID-19 vaccine. Here immunoSEQ multiplex PCR was the method, and the copy in TCRdb shows in-frame clones only, minus some. Of fewer than 150,000 clones listed, roughly nine tenths were seen once; the top ten hold roughly a tenth. The sample here was peripheral blood, taken 28 days after the second AZD1222 dose. Source of these receptors: an adult who received the AZD1222 COVID-19 vaccine.

This clone was detected only a few times. The V gene is TRBV2, the J gene TRBJ2-7, with D possibly being TRBD1 or TRBD2 (5 bases each). Germline lookup yields CDR1 SNHLY and CDR2 FYNNEI. V lost 1 base and J 3 bases, leaving 13 bases between the germline ends. CDR3 length equals 15 residues. CDR3 sequence (DNA): TGTGCCAGCAGTGAAGATACGGGGCCTTACTACGAGCAGTACTTC. It translates to CASSEDTGPYYEQYF.

The count of this clone is one. This rearrangement joins TRBV4-2 to TRBJ1-2; 7 nucleotides agree with TRBD1. Losses at the gene ends were 5 bases for V and 3 bases for J; bases not matched to a gene: 9. Germline V CDR1 and CDR2: LGHNA, YNFKEQ. This CDR3 has 15 amino acids. CDR3 DNA sequence: TGTGCCAGCAGCTCCCGGACAGGTGAATACTATGGCTACACCTTC. Translating gives CASSSRTGEYYGYTF.

Turning to this clone: The identical CDR3 is also encoded by other nucleotide sequences in the sample. This rearrangement joins TRBV7-9 to TRBJ1-1; D gene ambiguous. The CDR3 loop spans 11 amino acids. Germline V gives CDR1 SEHNR, CDR2 FQNEAQ (reference sequence). Trimming removed 3 bases at V and 1 base at J, with 0 bases between. The CDR3 nucleotides are TGTGCCAGCAGCTTGAACACTGAAGCTTTCTTT. Its translation: CASSLNTEAFF.

This clone is a singleton in its sample. This sequence joins TRBV7-2 and TRBJ2-1; either TRBD1 or TRBD2 may fit D (5 bases each). The CDR3 sequence is 14 residues long. Trimming left V 1 base short and J 2 bases short, with 6 bases between. Per the germline V gene, CDR1 is SGHTA and CDR2 is FQGNSA. DNA for the CDR3: TGTGCCAGCAGCTTAGTGGGGGCCTACAATGAGCAGTTCTTC. This encodes CASSLVGAYNEQFF.

The CDR3 DNA sequence: TGTGCCAGCAGCGTAGAGGGATCCGGGGAGCTGTTTTTT. Amino acids: CASSVEGSGELFF. The rearrangement uses TRBV9 and TRBJ2-2, with D uncertain. CDR3 length equals 13 residues. V was shortened by 0 bases and J by 6 bases, with 6 bases between the two germline ends. Germline loops: CDR1 SGDLS, CDR2 YYNGEE.

The genes are TRBV20-1 and TRBJ2-7; D ambiguous. CDR1 and CDR2 from the germline V gene are DFQATT and SNEGSKA (reference sequence). V was trimmed by 0 bases and J by 4 bases, leaving 4 bases between them. This CDR3 is 11 amino acids long. The DNA for the CDR3 is TGCAGTGCTAGAGATTTGTACGAGCAGTACTTC. It is translated as CSARDLYEQYF.

The V and J genes are TRBV15 and TRBJ1-2; 7 bases line up with TRBD1. This CDR3 is 14 amino acids long. Germline trimming cut 3 bases from V and 8 bases from J; bases unmatched to any gene: 9. In germline, CDR1 is LNHNV, CDR2 YYDKDF (reference sequence). The CDR3 loop reads CATSSDRQGWGYTF. CDR3 nucleotides: TGTGCCACCAGCAGCGACCGACAGGGTTGGGGCTACACCTTC.

This chain connects TRBV15 to TRBJ2-5; D might be TRBD2 (6 bases). Per germline, CDR1 LNHNV and CDR2 YYDKDF (reference sequence). V gave up 2 bases and J gave up 9 bases, with 13 bases separating them. CDR3 length: 13 residues. The CDR3 bases are TGTGCCACCAGCAGACCCCCTAGGGAGGCCCAGTACTTC. It specifies CATSRPPREAQYF.

The chain uses TRBV28 and TRBJ1-2, with D perhaps TRBD1 (6 bases). CDR1 and CDR2 from the germline V gene are MDHEN and SYDVKM. Trimming pared 10 bases from V and 6 bases from J, leaving 18 bases between. The CDR3 consists of 13 residues. The CDR3 sequence is CAILTGTPDGYTF. CDR3 DNA sequence: TGTGCCATTCTAACAGGGACGCCTGATGGCTACACCTTC.

This clone was seen more than once but under ten times. The chain combines TRBV11-2 with TRBJ1-3; a weak D match, TRBD1 (6 bases). Trimming pared 1 base from V and 4 bases from J, leaving 20 bases between. CDR1 is SGHAT, CDR2 FQNNGV, per germline. The CDR3 has 18 amino acids. CDR3 protein: CASSLVGAGTLKGNTIYF. CDR3 nucleotides: TGTGCCAGCAGCTTAGTGGGGGCCGGGACCCTGAAGGGAAACACCATATATTTT.

The J gene is TRBJ2-7, the V gene TRBV7-9; 12 bases agree with TRBD1. The CDR3 extends over 20 amino acids. V gave up 5 bases and J gave up 3 bases; unmatched junction bases: 20. CDR1 and CDR2 (germline): SEHNR, FQNEAQ (reference sequence). Written as DNA, the CDR3 is TGTGCCAGCAGCATATCAACGCCCGGGACAGGGGGCCGCCTTGGCTACGAGCAGTACTTC. As protein: CASSISTPGTGGRLGYEQYF.

The V gene is TRBV4-1, the J gene TRBJ1-2; D not certain. Germline V lookup: CDR1 MGHRA, CDR2 YSYEKL. Trimming removed 4 bases at V and 4 bases at J, with 16 bases between. The CDR3 is made up of 15 amino acids. CDR3 DNA: TGCGCCAGCAGCCCGGCCTCAGTGTTCGGCTATGGCTACACCTTC. It translates to CASSPASVFGYGYTF.

The chain uses TRBV19 and TRBJ1-2; a possible D gene is TRBD1 (5 bases). Germline V CDR1 and CDR2: LNHDA, SQIVND (reference sequence). The V and J ends lost 7 bases and 8 bases respectively, with 17 bases between them. CDR3 size: 13 residues. In DNA form, the CDR3 reads TGTGCCAGTACAAGTGGGGCAGGGTTCGGCTACACCTTC. Translation gives CASTSGAGFGYTF.

This clone appeared a few times. The rearrangement uses TRBV3-1 (or the pseudogene TRBV3-2) and TRBJ1-2; D call uncertain. The CDR3 extends over 17 amino acids. V was trimmed by 1 base and J by 3 bases, leaving 18 bases between them. Looked up from germline, CDR1 is LGHDT and CDR2 is YNNKEL (reference sequence). CDR3 in DNA: TGTGCCAGCAGCCAAGTTTTCTCCGGATATGAGTACTATGGCTACACCTTC. Translation gives CASSQVFSGYEYYGYTF.

The chain employs TRBV18 and TRBJ2-1; no clear D gene. The V gene's germline CDR1 is KGHSH and CDR2 LQKENI. The ends were cut back, 2 bases at V and 6 bases at J, with 11 bases in the middle. There are 14 residues in the CDR3. The DNA for the CDR3 is TGTGCCAGCTCACCAGCAGGCCCGAGCAATGAGCAGTTCTTC. It specifies CASSPAGPSNEQFF.

The chain joins TRBV6-5 to TRBJ2-7; D remains ambiguous. There are 16 residues in the CDR3. Trimming left V 0 bases short and J 6 bases short, with 18 bases between. Per the germline V gene, CDR1 is MNHEY and CDR2 is SVGAGI. The CDR3 reads CASSYSPGQSPSEQYF. The CDR3 DNA is TGTGCCAGCAGTTACTCCCCGGGCCAATCCCCATCCGAGCAGTACTTC.

The V gene is TRBV2, the J gene TRBJ1-4, with D possibly TRBD1 on 6 matching bases. Germline V gene lookup returns CDR1 SNHLY and CDR2 FYNNEI. The CDR3 is 14 amino acids. V dropped 6 bases and J dropped 4 bases, with 12 bases sitting between them. The CDR3 is CASRIGGNNEKLFF. CDR3 bases: TGTGCCAGCAGGATAGGGGGAAATAATGAAAAACTGTTTTTT.

CDR3 protein: CASSDLQALGGYTF. CDR3 nucleotide sequence: TGTGCCAGCAGTGACCTCCAGGCCCTAGGGGGCTACACCTTC. The genes are TRBV25-1 and TRBJ1-2; no firm D call. Trimming took 3 bases from V and 8 from J, leaving 16 bases between them. The CDR3 consists of 14 residues. Germline V CDR1 and CDR2: MGHDK, SYGVNS.

V is TRBV5-3 and J is TRBJ1-2; maybe TRBD1 (5 bases). TRBV5-3 is recorded as an ORF, its role being uncertain. This CDR3 has 13 amino acids. Trimming pared 4 bases from V and 6 bases from J, leaving 13 bases between. CDR3 protein: CARSTGTGDGYTF. The CDR3 region has the DNA TGTGCCAGAAGCACGGGGACGGGGGATGGCTACACCTTC.

V gene TRBV2 combines with J gene TRBJ2-2; D may match TRBD1 or TRBD2 (5 bases each). The CDR3 extends over 12 amino acids. In germline, CDR1 is SNHLY, CDR2 FYNNEI. The ends were cut back, 5 bases at V and 7 bases at J, with 8 bases in the middle. Written as DNA, the CDR3 is TGTGCCAGCAGTACTAGGGGCGGGGAGCTGTTTTTT. This encodes CASSTRGGELFF.

The rearrangement uses TRBV29-1 and TRBJ2-7; 8 bases fit TRBD1. Losses at the gene ends were 4 bases for V and 2 bases for J; bases not matched to a gene: 4. The CDR3 spans 13 residues. The germline V gene has CDR1 SQVTM and CDR2 ANQGSEA. CDR3 sequence reads: CSVGRGLTYEQYF. CDR3 bases: TGCAGCGTTGGCAGGGGGCTGACCTACGAGCAGTACTTC.